The clone carrying this T cell receptor beta chain was seen repeatedly, ten times or more. Its matching antigen is unknown. The sample is drawn from a study of T cells in Graves' hyperthyroidism and ophthalmopathy. Whole-study results and caveats: Blood also showed most of the thyroid clonotypes that were expanded above 0.001.

The V end lost 5 bases, the J end lost 6 bases, and 14 bases lay between the germline ends. This CDR3 is built from 13 residues. From germline, CDR1 is MNHNS and CDR2 SASEGT. TCR beta CDR3 regions were amplified from RNA transcripts. An initial round of RT-PCR targeting the TCR CDR3 relied on the HTBI primer set. Each CDR3 protein is one row after TCRdb ran MiXCR on the multiplex PCR reads. The sample records a few hundred thousand distinct CDR3 sequences, roughly 15% being singletons. The V call is TRBV6-1, the J call TRBJ2-7; D perhaps matches TRBD1 (5 bases). The specimen sequenced was blood. This TCR was sampled from a woman aged 40 to 50 with Graves' ophthalmopathy. CDR3 residues: CASSINRLGEQYF. DNA of the CDR3: TGTGCCAGCAGTATAAACAGGCTCGGCGAGCAGTACTTC.